These 19 T cell receptor beta chains originate from one sample sequenced in a study of blood T cell repertoires in COVID-19. Method: immunoSEQ multiplex PCR; TCRdb's copy keeps in-frame clones and lacks some. The data show over 130,000 clones, about 82% seen once. The sample was peripheral blood. These receptor sequences come from a man between 50 and 59 years old with acute or convalescent COVID-19.

CDR3 amino acids: CASRQSGAETQYF. The CDR3 coding sequence is TGTGCCAGCAGGCAGAGTGGGGCAGAGACCCAGTACTTC. The V gene is TRBV7-9, the J gene TRBJ2-5; perhaps TRBD1 as D (5 bases). V was trimmed by 6 bases and J by 4 bases, leaving 12 bases between them. Germline CDR1 SEHNR, CDR2 FQNEAQ (reference sequence). The CDR3 is 13 amino acids.

The chain employs TRBV2 and TRBJ2-7; 7 bases match TRBD2. CDR1 is SNHLY, CDR2 FYNNEI, per germline. The junction had 7 bases not matched to a gene; V was cut back by 8 bases and J by 0 bases. The CDR3 covers 14 residues. Here the CDR3 reads CASFSGASSYEQYF. The CDR3 DNA is TGTGCCAGCTTCAGCGGGGCGAGCTCCTACGAGCAGTACTTC.

The V call is TRBV4-1, the J call TRBJ2-7, with TRBD1 identical over 8 bases. CDR1 is MGHRA, CDR2 YSYEKL, per germline. Trimming cost V 5 bases and J 3 bases; bases outside gene matches: 3. This CDR3 has 13 amino acids. As DNA, the CDR3 is TGCGCCAGCAGCTTCGGACAGGGCTACGAGCAGTACTTC. This codes for CASSFGQGYEQYF.

The sample holds a few counts of this clone. This chain uses TRBV7-2 with TRBJ1-1; D uncertain. Germline loops: CDR1 SGHTA, CDR2 FQGNSA. This CDR3 region has 14 residues. V shed 3 bases and J shed 1 base, with 9 bases lying between them. The CDR3 spells CASSFPGSNTEAFF. The DNA for the CDR3 is TGTGCCAGCAGCTTCCCGGGTTCGAACACTGAAGCTTTCTTT.

This chain joins TRBV5-5 and TRBJ1-4; 7 bases are a match to TRBD1. Trimming took 1 base from V and 5 from J; bases not matched to a gene: 8. The CDR3 loop spans 16 amino acids. CDR1 and CDR2 from the germline V gene are SGHKS and YYEKEE (reference sequence). The DNA for the CDR3 is TGTGCCAGCAGCTTGTTTGTGACAGGGACAAATGAAAAACTGTTTTTT. This codes for CASSLFVTGTNEKLFF. The whole variable domain, remainder taken from reference TRBV5-5 and TRBJ1-4, is DAGVTQSPTHLIKTRGQQVTLRCSPISGHKSVSWYQQVLGQGPQFIFQYYEKEERGRGNFPDRFSARQFPNYSSELNVNALLLGDSALYLCASSLFVTGTNEKLFFGSGTQLSVL.

There are a few counts of this clone. This chain joins TRBV3-1 (or the pseudogene TRBV3-2) and TRBJ1-4; D is unclear. The CDR3 covers 15 residues. The V and J ends lost 1 base and 4 bases respectively, with 10 bases between them. Per the germline V gene, CDR1 is LGHDT and CDR2 is YNNKEL (reference sequence). This chain's CDR3 is CASSQVNGYNEKLFF. The CDR3 nucleotides read TGTGCCAGCAGCCAAGTTAACGGTTATAATGAAAAACTGTTTTTT.

This chain links TRBV4-1 with TRBJ2-3, with 11 nucleotides matching TRBD2. From germline, CDR1 is MGHRA and CDR2 YSYEKL. V was clipped by 0 bases and J by 4 bases; unmatched bases: 6. The CDR3 totals 17 residues. In DNA form, the CDR3 reads TGCGCCAGCAGCCAAGATAGCCTAGCGGGAGGCCCAGATACGCAGTATTTT. Translated, it gives CASSQDSLAGGPDTQYF.

The V gene is TRBV7-9, the J gene TRBJ1-6; D is ambiguous. This CDR3 has 17 residues. V was trimmed by 3 bases and J by 12 bases, leaving 24 bases between them. The germline CDR1 and CDR2 sequences are SEHNR and FQNEAQ (reference sequence). DNA for the CDR3: TGTGCCAGCAGCTTTTTCCCCGACTACCTGACCTGGGGACCCCTCCACTTT. This codes for CASSFFPDYLTWGPLHF.

The J gene is TRBJ1-1, the V gene TRBV7-9; no firm D call. Trimming took 5 bases from V and 1 from J, leaving 14 bases between them. The CDR3 totals 15 residues. Germline V gives CDR1 SEHNR, CDR2 FQNEAQ (reference sequence). CDR3 sequence: CASSRPRVGNTEAFF. CDR3 nucleotides: TGTGCCAGCAGCCGTCCCCGGGTAGGGAACACTGAAGCTTTCTTT.

This chain connects TRBV21-1 to TRBJ2-3; no DNA check was done on the table's D call, TRBD2. TRBV21-1 is labeled a pseudogene. The CDR3 contains 21 residues. CDR3 bases: TGTGCCAGCAGCAATGGGGGGGCAGGGCCTGGCCCAAATGGTAGCACAGATACGCAGTATTTT. Residues: CASSNGGAGPGPNGSTDTQYF.

This clone has more than one count but fewer than ten. This specimen includes other DNA sequences encoding the same CDR3. The chain recombines TRBV18 with TRBJ2-7, with D possibly matching TRBD2 (6 bases). The germline V gene encodes CDR1 KGHSH and CDR2 LQKENI. The CDR3 covers 16 residues. V gave up 2 bases and J gave up 0 bases, with 14 bases separating them. The CDR3 DNA reads TGTGCCAGCTCACCAGCGCCCGCGGGGAGCTCCTACGAGCAGTACTTC. It specifies CASSPAPAGSSYEQYF. Looking up the rest from reference TRBV18 and TRBJ2-7 gives the full variable domain: NAGVMQNPRHLVRRRGQEARLRCSPMKGHSHVYWYRQLPEEGLKFMVYLQKENIIDESGMPKERFSAEFPKEGPSILRIQQVVRGDSAAYFCASSPAPAGSSYEQYFGPGTRLTVT.

The gene calls are TRBV7-8 and TRBJ2-2; D remains ambiguous. Germline V gene lookup returns CDR1 SGHVS and CDR2 FQNEAQ. This CDR3 spans 16 amino acids. V dropped 3 bases and J dropped 3 bases, with 14 bases sitting between them. CDR3 in amino acids: CASSFGRIRDTGELFF. The DNA for the CDR3 is TGTGCCAGCAGCTTTGGTAGGATTCGGGACACCGGGGAGCTGTTTTTT.

The genes are TRBV5-1 and TRBJ2-7; 9 nucleotides align to TRBD1. Germline loops: CDR1 SGHRS, CDR2 YFSETQ. This CDR3 contains 13 residues. V dropped 4 bases and J dropped 4; count of bases not matched to a gene: 3. CDR3 region: CASSTGQGYEQYF. CDR3 nucleotide sequence: TGCGCCAGCAGCACGGGACAGGGTTACGAGCAGTACTTC.

A few counts support this clone. V is TRBV10-1 and J is TRBJ2-7; the match to TRBD1 covers 7 bases. Germline V gene lookup returns CDR1 WNHNN and CDR2 SYGVQD (reference sequence). The V gene end was trimmed by 4 bases and the J gene end by 6 bases; junction bases not matched to a gene: 9. The CDR3 covers 14 residues. In DNA form, the CDR3 reads TGCGCCAGCAGTGGTACAGGGGCCTTGGGCGAGCAGTACTTC. Translating gives CASSGTGALGEQYF.

The chain couples TRBV7-9 to TRBJ2-5, with a weak D call TRBD2 (6 bases). Germline V gene sequence: CDR1 SEHNR, CDR2 FQNEAQ (reference sequence). Trimming shortened V by 3 bases and J by 4 bases, and 6 bases separated the two germline ends. The length of the CDR3 is 12 residues. The DNA for the CDR3 is TGTGCCAGCAGCTTCGGGGGAGAGACCCAGTACTTC. Encoded protein: CASSFGGETQYF.

The rearrangement links TRBV27 to TRBJ1-2, with no clear D. CDR1 and CDR2 from the germline V gene are MNHEY and SMNVEV (reference sequence). With 4 bases removed from V and 2 bases from J, the gap between germline ends came to 11 bases. The CDR3 consists of 14 residues. The CDR3 DNA sequence: TGTGCCAGCAGTTGGCGGGGTCCGAACTATGGCTACACCTTC. Translated: CASSWRGPNYGYTF.

This clone was recorded only once. This chain joins TRBV5-5 and TRBJ1-5; 7 bases are shared with TRBD1. The CDR3 has 15 amino acids. Germline trimming cut 3 bases from V and 3 bases from J; bases unmatched to any gene: 6. Germline V gene data show CDR1 as SGHKS and CDR2 as YYEKEE (reference sequence). The CDR3: CASSSVTGNNQPQHF. The CDR3 nucleotides read TGTGCCAGCAGCTCCGTGACAGGGAACAATCAGCCCCAGCATTTT.

In this sample, this clone turned up once. A junction boundary mismatches the germline segment, possibly from a read error. The chain employs TRBV5-1 and TRBJ1-2; D remains ambiguous. The germline CDR1 and CDR2 sequences are SGHRS and YFSETQ. This CDR3 comprises 13 residues. The CDR3 spells CASGLDMNSGYTF. The CDR3 nucleotides are TGCGCCAGCGGCTTAGACATGAACTCAGGCTACACCTTC. Together with reference TRBV5-1 and TRBJ1-2, the CDR3 gives the full variable domain: KAGVTQTPRYLIKTRGQQVTLSCSPISGHRSVSWYQQTPGQGLQFLFEYFSETQRNKGNFPGRFSGRQFSNSRSEMNVSTLELGDSALYLCASGLDMNSGYTFGSGTRLTVV.

CDR3 residues: CASRGPTNEKLFF. In DNA form, the CDR3 reads TGTGCCAGCCGGGGTCCAACTAATGAAAAACTGTTTTTT. J is TRBJ1-4 and V is TRBV6-6, with D unclear. Between the trimmed V and J ends, which lost 8 bases and 0 bases, there was a span of 7 bases. The CDR3 is 13 amino acids. Germline lookup yields CDR1 MNHNY and CDR2 SVGAGI (reference sequence).